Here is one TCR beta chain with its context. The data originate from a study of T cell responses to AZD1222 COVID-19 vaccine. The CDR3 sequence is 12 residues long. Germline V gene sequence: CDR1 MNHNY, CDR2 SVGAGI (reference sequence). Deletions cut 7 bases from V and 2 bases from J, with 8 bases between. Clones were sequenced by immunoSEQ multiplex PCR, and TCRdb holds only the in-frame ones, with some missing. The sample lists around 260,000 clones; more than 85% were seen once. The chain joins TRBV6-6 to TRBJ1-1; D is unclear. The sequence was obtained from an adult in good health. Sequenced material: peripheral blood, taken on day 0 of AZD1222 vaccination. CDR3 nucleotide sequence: TGTGCCAGCAAAACGGGCAACACTGAAGCTTTCTTT. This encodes CASKTGNTEAFF.